This T cell receptor beta chain was captured by sequencing in a study of CD8 T cells in Susac syndrome. This clonotype appeared a few times. The RNA input was roughly 0.45 to 1 ug, and it was reverse transcribed with random hexamers. Coverage of TCR beta CDR3 amplification by immunoSEQ multiplex PCR extended to 54 Vbeta and 13 Jbeta. TCRdb passed the immunoSEQ multiplex PCR reads through MiXCR, listing each CDR3 protein once. Of about 150,000 distinct CDR3 sequences in the sample, more than 85% were seen once. V lost 3 bases to trimming and J lost 2 bases, with 12 bases between them. The CDR3 has 15 amino acids. Germline loops: CDR1 MNHEY, CDR2 SVGAGI.

This clonotype originated in a human donor with Susac syndrome. The V gene is TRBV6-5, the J gene TRBJ2-3; possible D gene TRBD1, 6 bases. The sequencing input was CD8+ T cells from PBMCs. CDR3 sequence: CASSYSTGPTDTQYF. In DNA form, the CDR3 reads TGTGCCAGCAGTTATTCGACAGGACCCACAGATACGCAGTATTTT.